The entry below gives a single T cell receptor beta chain sequence along with its context. This specimen comes from a study of identical twins. CDR3 size: 16 residues. Trimming took off 3 bases at V and 2 bases at J, with 11 bases between the two ends. Looked up from germline, CDR1 is KGHSH and CDR2 is LQKENI. It was template switching that added a universal primer site, and there were unique molecular identifiers on the cDNA. TCRdb reprocessed the 5' RACE reads via MiXCR and lists one record per CDR3 protein. In the table there are approximately 690,000 distinct CDR3 sequences, 5.5% to 6.5% of which are singletons. Healthy Caucasians, and only they, were the donors.

Sequencing was done on a sample of naive T cells sorted from blood. This sequence joins TRBV18 and TRBJ2-6; no clear D. This clonotype was obtained from a man younger than 35 in good health. The CDR3 DNA follows: TGTGCCAGCTCACCGAGTGGGTTCGCTGGGGCCAACGTCCTGACTTTC. Amino acid sequence: CASSPSGFAGANVLTF.